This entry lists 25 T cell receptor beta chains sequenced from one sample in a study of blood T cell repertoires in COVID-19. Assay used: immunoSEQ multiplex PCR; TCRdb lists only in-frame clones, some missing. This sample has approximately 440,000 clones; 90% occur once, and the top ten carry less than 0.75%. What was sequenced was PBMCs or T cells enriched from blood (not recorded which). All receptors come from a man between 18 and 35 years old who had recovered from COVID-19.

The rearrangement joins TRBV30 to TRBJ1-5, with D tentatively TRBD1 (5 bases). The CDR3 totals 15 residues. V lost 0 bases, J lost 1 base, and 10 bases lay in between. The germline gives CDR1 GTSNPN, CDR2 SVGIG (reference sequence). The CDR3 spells CAWSVRSGSNQPQHF. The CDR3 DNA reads TGTGCCTGGAGTGTCAGGTCAGGGAGCAATCAGCCCCAGCATTTT.

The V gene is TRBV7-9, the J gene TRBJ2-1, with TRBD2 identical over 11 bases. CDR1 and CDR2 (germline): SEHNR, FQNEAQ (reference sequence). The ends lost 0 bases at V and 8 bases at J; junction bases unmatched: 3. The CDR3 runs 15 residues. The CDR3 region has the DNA TGTGCCAGCAGCTTAGCGGCTAGCGGGGGGCATGAGCAGTTCTTC. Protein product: CASSLAASGGHEQFF.

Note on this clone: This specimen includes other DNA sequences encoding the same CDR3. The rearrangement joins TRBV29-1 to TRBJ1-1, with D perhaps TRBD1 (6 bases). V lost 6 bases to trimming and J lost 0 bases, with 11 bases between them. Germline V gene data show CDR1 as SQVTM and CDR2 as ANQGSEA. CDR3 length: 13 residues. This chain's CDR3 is CSVSGQMNTEAFF. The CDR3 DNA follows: TGCAGCGTGTCCGGACAGATGAACACTGAAGCTTTCTTT.

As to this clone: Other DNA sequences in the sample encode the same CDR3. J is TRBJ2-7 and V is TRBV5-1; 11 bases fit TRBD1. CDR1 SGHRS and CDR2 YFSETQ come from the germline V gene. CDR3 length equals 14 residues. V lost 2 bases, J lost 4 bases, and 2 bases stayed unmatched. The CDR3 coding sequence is TGCGCCAGCAGCTTAGGACAGGGGGCTTACGAGCAGTACTTC. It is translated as CASSLGQGAYEQYF.

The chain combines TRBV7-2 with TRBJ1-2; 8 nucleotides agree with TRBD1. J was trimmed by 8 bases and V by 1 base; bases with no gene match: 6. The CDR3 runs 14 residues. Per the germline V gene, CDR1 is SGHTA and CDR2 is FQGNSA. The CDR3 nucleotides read TGTGCCAGCAGCTTAGGTCCTGACAGGGGCGGCTACACCTTC. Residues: CASSLGPDRGGYTF.

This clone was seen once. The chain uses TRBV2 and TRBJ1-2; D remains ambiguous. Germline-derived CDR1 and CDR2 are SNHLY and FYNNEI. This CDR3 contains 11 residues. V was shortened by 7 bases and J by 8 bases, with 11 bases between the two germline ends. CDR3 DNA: TGTGCCAGCACAGAACAGATGGGCTACACCTTC. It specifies CASTEQMGYTF. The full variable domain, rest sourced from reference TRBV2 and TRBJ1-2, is EPEVTQTPSHQVTQMGQEVILRCVPISNHLYFYWYRQILGQKVEFLVSFYNNEISEKSEIFDDQFSVERPDGSNFTLKIRSTKLEDSAMYFCASTEQMGYTFGSGTRLTVV.

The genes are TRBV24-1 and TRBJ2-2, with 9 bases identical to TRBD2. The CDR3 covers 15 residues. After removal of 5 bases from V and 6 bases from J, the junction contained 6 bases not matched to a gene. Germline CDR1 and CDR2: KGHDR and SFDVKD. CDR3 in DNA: TGTGCCACCAGTGTAAGGCTAGCGGGACCCGGGGAGCTGTTTTTT. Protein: CATSVRLAGPGELFF.

CDR3: CASRRIGQETQYF. CDR3 DNA: TGTGCCAGCAGGCGGATAGGCCAAGAGACCCAGTACTTC. This chain uses TRBV11-2 with TRBJ2-5; D uncertain. This CDR3 comprises 13 residues. V was trimmed by 6 bases and J by 1 base, leaving 9 bases between them. Germline V gene lookup returns CDR1 SGHAT and CDR2 FQNNGV.

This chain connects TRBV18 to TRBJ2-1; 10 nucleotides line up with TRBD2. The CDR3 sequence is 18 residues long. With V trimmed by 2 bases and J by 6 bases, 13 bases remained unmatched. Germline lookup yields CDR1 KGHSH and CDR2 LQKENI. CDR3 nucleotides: TGTGCCAGCTCACCAAATAATCCTAGCGGGAGATCGGGCAATGAGCAGTTCTTC. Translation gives CASSPNNPSGRSGNEQFF.

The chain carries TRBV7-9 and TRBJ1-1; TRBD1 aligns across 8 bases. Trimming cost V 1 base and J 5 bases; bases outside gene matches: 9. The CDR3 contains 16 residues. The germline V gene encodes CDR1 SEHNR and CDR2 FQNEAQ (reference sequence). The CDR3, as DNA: TGTGCCAGCAGCTTAGGGGACAGGACCTCAGAAACTGAAGCTTTCTTT. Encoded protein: CASSLGDRTSETEAFF.

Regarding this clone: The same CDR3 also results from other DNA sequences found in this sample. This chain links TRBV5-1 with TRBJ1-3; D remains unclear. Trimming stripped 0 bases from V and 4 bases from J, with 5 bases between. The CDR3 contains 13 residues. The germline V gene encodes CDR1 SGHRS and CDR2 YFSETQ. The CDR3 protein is CASSLARGNTIYF. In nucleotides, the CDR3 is TGCGCCAGCAGCTTGGCCCGGGGAAACACCATATATTTT.

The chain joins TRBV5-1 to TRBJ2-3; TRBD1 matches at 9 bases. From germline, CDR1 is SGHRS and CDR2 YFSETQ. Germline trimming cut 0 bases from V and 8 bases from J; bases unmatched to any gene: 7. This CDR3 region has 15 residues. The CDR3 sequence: CASSLDGTGRGTQYF. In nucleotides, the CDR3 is TGCGCCAGCAGCTTGGATGGGACAGGGAGAGGTACGCAGTATTTT.

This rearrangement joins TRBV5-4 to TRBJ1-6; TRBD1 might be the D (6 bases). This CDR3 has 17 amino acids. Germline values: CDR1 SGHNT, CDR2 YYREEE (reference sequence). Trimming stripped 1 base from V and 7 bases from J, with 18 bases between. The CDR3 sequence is CASSLFPEGGPNSPLHF. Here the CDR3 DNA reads TGTGCCAGCAGCTTGTTCCCCGAAGGGGGACCAAATTCACCCCTCCACTTT.

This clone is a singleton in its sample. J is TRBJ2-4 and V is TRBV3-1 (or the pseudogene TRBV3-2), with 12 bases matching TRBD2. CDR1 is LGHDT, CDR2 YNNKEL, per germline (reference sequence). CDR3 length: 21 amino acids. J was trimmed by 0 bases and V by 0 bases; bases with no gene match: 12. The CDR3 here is CASSQEFASGRAPKAKNIQYF. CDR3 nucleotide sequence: TGTGCCAGCAGCCAAGAATTTGCTAGCGGGAGGGCCCCTAAAGCCAAAAACATTCAGTACTTC.

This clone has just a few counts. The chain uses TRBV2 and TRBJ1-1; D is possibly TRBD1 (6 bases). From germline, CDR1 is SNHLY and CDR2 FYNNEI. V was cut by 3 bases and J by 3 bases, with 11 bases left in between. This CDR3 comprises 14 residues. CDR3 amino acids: CASSDYQGYTEAFF. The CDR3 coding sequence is TGTGCCAGCAGTGATTATCAGGGGTACACTGAAGCTTTCTTT. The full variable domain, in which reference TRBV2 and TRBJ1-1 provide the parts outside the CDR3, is EPEVTQTPSHQVTQMGQEVILRCVPISNHLYFYWYRQILGQKVEFLVSFYNNEISEKSEIFDDQFSVERPDGSNFTLKIRSTKLEDSAMYFCASSDYQGYTEAFFGQGTRLTVV.

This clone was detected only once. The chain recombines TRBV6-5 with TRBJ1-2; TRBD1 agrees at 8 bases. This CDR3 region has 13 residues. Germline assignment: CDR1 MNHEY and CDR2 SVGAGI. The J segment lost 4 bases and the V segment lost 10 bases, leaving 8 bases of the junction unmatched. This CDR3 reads CATQGAAFYGYTF. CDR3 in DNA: TGTGCCACTCAGGGGGCCGCCTTCTATGGCTACACCTTC.

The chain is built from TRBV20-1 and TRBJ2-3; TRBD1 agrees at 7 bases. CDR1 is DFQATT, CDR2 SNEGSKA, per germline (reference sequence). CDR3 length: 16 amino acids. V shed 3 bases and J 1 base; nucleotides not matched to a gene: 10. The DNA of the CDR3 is TGCAGTGCTAGTGTCGGGACAGAGAAACGCACAGATACGCAGTATTTT. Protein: CSASVGTEKRTDTQYF.

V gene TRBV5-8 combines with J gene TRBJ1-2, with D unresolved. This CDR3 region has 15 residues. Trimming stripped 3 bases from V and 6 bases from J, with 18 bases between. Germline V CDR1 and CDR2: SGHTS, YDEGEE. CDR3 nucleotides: TGTGCCAGCAGCTCCAGAAGGAGGGCCCAAGATGGCTACACCTTC. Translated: CASSSRRRAQDGYTF.

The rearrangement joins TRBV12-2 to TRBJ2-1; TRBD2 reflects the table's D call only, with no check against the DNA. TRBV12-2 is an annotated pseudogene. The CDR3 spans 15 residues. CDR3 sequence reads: CASRLVAGGGDEQFF. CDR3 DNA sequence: TGTGCAAGTCGCTTAGTGGCGGGGGGAGGAGATGAGCAGTTCTTC.

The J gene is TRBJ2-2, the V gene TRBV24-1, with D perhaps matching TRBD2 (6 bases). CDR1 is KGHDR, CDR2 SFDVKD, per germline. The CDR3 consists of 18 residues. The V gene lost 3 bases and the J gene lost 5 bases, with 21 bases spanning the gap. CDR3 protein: CATSDEPSPEGRTGELFF. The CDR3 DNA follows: TGTGCCACCAGTGATGAACCATCCCCGGAGGGACGTACCGGGGAGCTGTTTTTT.

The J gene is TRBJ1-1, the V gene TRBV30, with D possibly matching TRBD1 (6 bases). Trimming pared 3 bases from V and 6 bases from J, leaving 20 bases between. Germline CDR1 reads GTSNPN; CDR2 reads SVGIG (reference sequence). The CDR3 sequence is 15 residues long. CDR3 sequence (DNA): TGTGCCTGGAGCCCAGTGAGGGGGAGGGTAGCTGAAGCTTTCTTT. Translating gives CAWSPVRGRVAEAFF.

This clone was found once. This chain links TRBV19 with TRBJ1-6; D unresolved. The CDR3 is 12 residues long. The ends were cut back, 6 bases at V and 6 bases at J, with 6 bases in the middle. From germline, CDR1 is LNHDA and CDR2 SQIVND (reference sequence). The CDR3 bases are TGTGCCAGTAGCGGACTTAATTCACCCCTCCACTTT. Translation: CASSGLNSPLHF.

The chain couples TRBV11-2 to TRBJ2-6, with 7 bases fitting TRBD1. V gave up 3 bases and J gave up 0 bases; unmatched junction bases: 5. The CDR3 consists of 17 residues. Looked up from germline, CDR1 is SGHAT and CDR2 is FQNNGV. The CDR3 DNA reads TGTGCCAGCAGCTTGACAGGGAGCCGCTCTGGGGCCAACGTCCTGACTTTC. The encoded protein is CASSLTGSRSGANVLTF.

The CDR3 DNA follows: TGTGCCAGCAGCTTGGATGGCGGAAACTATGGCTACACCTTC. This translates into CASSLDGGNYGYTF. The chain recombines TRBV5-4 with TRBJ1-2; D not resolved. Trimming removed 0 bases at V and 2 bases at J, with 8 bases between. Germline V gene data show CDR1 as SGHNT and CDR2 as YYREEE (reference sequence). The CDR3 is 14 amino acids. The full variable domain, in which reference TRBV5-4 and TRBJ1-2 provide the parts outside the CDR3, is ETGVTQSPTHLIKTRGQQVTLRCSSQSGHNTVSWYQQALGQGPQFIFQYYREEENGRGNFPPRFSGLQFPNYSSELNVNALELDDSALYLCASSLDGGNYGYTFGSGTRLTVV.

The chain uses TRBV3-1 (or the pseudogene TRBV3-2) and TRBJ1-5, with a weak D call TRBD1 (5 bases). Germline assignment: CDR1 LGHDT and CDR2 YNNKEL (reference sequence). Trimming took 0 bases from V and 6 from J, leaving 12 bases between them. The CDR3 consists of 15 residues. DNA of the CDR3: TGTGCCAGCAGCCAAGATCTGGGGGGGGTTCAGCCCCAGCATTTT. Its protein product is CASSQDLGGVQPQHF.